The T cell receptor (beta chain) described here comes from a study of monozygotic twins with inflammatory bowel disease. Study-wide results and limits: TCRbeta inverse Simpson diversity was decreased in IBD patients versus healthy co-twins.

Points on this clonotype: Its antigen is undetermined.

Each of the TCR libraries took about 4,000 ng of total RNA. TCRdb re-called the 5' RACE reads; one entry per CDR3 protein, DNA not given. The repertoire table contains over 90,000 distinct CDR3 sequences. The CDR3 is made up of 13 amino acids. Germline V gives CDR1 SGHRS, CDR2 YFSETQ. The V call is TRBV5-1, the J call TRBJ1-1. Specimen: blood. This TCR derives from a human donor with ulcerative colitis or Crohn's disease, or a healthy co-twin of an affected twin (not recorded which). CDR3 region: CASSLLVGTEAFF.